These T cell receptor beta chains were read from a single sample in a study of T-cell reconstitution after alpha-beta-depleted transplantation in children. TCRdb reprocessed the PCR reads with MiXCR, giving one entry per CDR3 protein. The data show 300,000 to 350,000 distinct CDR3 sequences, with around 25% seen just once and around 9.9% held by the top ten. The material was PBMCs, mostly from graft donor cells, obtained 180 days after TCRalphabeta/CD19-depleted stem cell transplant. These receptors all stem from a male patient between 10 and 17 years old who had a stem cell transplant for acute lymphoblastic leukemia, so the T cells may come from the graft donor. The CDR3 runs from the conserved cysteine through the conserved F or W. Each record gives: D gene, J gene, clone size, V gene, CDR3 protein, CDR3 DNA. D genes are given only for firm matches. Clone size is given for some rows only: seen once, a few or many times, or a class if the clone is expanded.

D: .
J: TRBJ2-1
size: .
V: TRBV7-9
CDR3: CAIPRTITFLDEQFF
DNA: TGTGCCATCCCGCGGACCATCACCTTCTTGGATGAGCAGTTCTTC

D: .
J: TRBJ2-7
size: few
V: TRBV4-1
CDR3: CASSSTRWLSYEQYF
DNA: TGCGCCAGCAGTTCGACTCGATGGCTCTCCTACGAGCAGTACTTC

D: .
J: TRBJ1-5
size: many
V: TRBV15
CDR3: CATSRGGGGAGNQPQHF
DNA: TGTGCCACCAGCAGAGGCGGGGGAGGAGCGGGCAATCAGCCCCAGCATTTT

D: TRBD1
J: TRBJ2-5
size: .
V: TRBV20-1
CDR3: CSARDRDRAFGTQYF
DNA: TGCAGTGCTAGAGATCGGGACAGGGCGTTTGGGACCCAGTACTTC

D: .
J: TRBJ2-3
size: .
V: TRBV11-3
CDR3: CASSSGPGERTWLANGDTQYF
DNA: TGTGCCAGCAGCTCGGGGCCGGGCGAAAGAACGTGGCTAGCGAATGGTGATACGCAGTATTTT

D: .
J: TRBJ2-5
size: .
V: TRBV7-9
CDR3: CASSPPHGAGETQYF
DNA: TGTGCCAGCAGCCCGCCACATGGGGCAGGAGAGACCCAGTACTTC

D: .
J: TRBJ2-5
size: .
V: TRBV15
CDR3: CATSRDAEQETQYF
DNA: TGTGCCACCAGCAGAGATGCGGAACAAGAGACCCAGTACTTC

D: .
J: TRBJ2-2
size: .
V: TRBV7-3
CDR3: CASSRVPNTGELFF
DNA: TGTGCCAGCAGCCGCGTCCCGAACACCGGGGAGCTGTTTTTT

D: .
J: TRBJ1-1
size: .
V: TRBV7-6
CDR3: CASSLDGGWGAQMNTEAFF
DNA: TGTGCCAGCAGCTTAGATGGGGGGTGGGGGGCGCAAATGAACACTGAAGCTTTCTTT

D: .
J: TRBJ2-3
size: .
V: TRBV5-1
CDR3: CASSLGGKSTDTQYF
DNA: TGCGCCAGCAGCTTAGGGGGGAAGAGCACAGATACGCAGTATTTT

D: TRBD1
J: TRBJ2-5
size: few
V: TRBV7-3
CDR3: CASSRWTGAQETQYF
DNA: TGTGCCAGCAGCCGGTGGACAGGGGCACAAGAGACCCAGTACTTC

D: .
J: TRBJ2-5
size: .
V: TRBV7-9
CDR3: CASSLVSFPETQYF
DNA: TGTGCCAGCAGCTTAGTGTCATTCCCAGAGACCCAGTACTTC

D: .
J: TRBJ2-5
size: few
V: TRBV9
CDR3: CASSFYGAGQETQYF
DNA: TGTGCCAGCAGCTTCTATGGGGCGGGGCAAGAGACCCAGTACTTC

D: .
J: TRBJ2-1
size: .
V: TRBV4-2
CDR3: CASSQALDNEQFF
DNA: TGTGCCAGCAGCCAAGCTCTAGACAATGAGCAGTTCTTC

D: TRBD2
J: TRBJ2-1
size: few
V: TRBV10-1
CDR3: CASSQSRLAGATYNEQFF
DNA: TGCGCCAGCAGTCAGTCCCGACTAGCGGGAGCTACCTACAATGAGCAGTTCTTC

D: TRBD1
J: TRBJ1-4
size: .
V: TRBV2
CDR3: CASSISGQTTNEKLFF
DNA: TGTGCCAGCAGTATCTCGGGACAGACAACTAATGAAAAACTGTTTTTT

D: .
J: TRBJ2-5
size: once
V: TRBV27
CDR3: CASSLLSGGDSGVLTQYF
DNA: TGTGCCAGCAGTTTATTATCTGGGGGGGACAGTGGGGTATTGACCCAGTACTTC

D: TRBD1
J: TRBJ2-7
size: .
V: TRBV25-1
CDR3: CASSGDSAGSSYEQYF
DNA: TGTGCCAGCAGTGGGGACAGCGCCGGAAGCTCCTACGAGCAGTACTTC

D: .
J: TRBJ1-2
size: few
V: TRBV25-1
CDR3: CASSEYRLGFRYGYTF
DNA: TGTGCCAGCAGTGAATACCGCCTCGGGTTCCGCTATGGCTACACCTTC

D: TRBD1
J: TRBJ2-3
size: .
V: TRBV5-5
CDR3: CASSYRDRDIDTQYF
DNA: TGTGCCAGCAGCTACCGGGACAGGGATATAGATACGCAGTATTTT

D: .
J: TRBJ1-1
size: .
V: TRBV25-1
CDR3: CASSEGPSTEAFF
DNA: TGTGCCAGCTCCGAAGGGCCAAGTACTGAAGCTTTCTTT

D: .
J: TRBJ2-4
size: .
V: TRBV7-9
CDR3: CASSWASTGENIQYF
DNA: TGTGCCAGCAGCTGGGCTAGCACGGGCGAAAACATTCAGTACTTC

D: .
J: TRBJ1-2
size: few
V: TRBV7-6
CDR3: CASRPVGAWGYTF
DNA: TGTGCCAGCAGGCCCGTGGGGGCGTGGGGCTACACCTTC

D: TRBD2
J: TRBJ2-7
size: few
V: TRBV7-9
CDR3: CASSFGDYYEQYF
DNA: TGTGCCAGCAGCTTTGGGGACTACTACGAGCAGTACTTC

D: .
J: TRBJ1-1
size: .
V: TRBV30
CDR3: CAWIRGDTEAFF
DNA: TGTGCCTGGATTAGAGGGGACACTGAAGCTTTCTTT

D: .
J: TRBJ1-1
size: few
V: TRBV20-1
CDR3: CSASESGLEAFF
DNA: TGCAGTGCTAGTGAGTCAGGGCTTGAAGCTTTCTTT

D: .
J: TRBJ2-7
size: .
V: TRBV5-6
CDR3: CASSWRTANYEQYF
DNA: TGTGCCAGCAGCTGGAGGACAGCCAACTACGAGCAGTACTTC

D: .
J: TRBJ1-1
size: .
V: TRBV5-1
CDR3: CASSLVSGYAEAFF
DNA: TGCGCCAGCAGCTTGGTGTCAGGCTACGCTGAAGCTTTCTTT

D: .
J: TRBJ2-7
size: .
V: TRBV6-2/TRBV6-3
CDR3: CASSYVGLDGEQYF
DNA: TGTGCCAGCAGTTACGTGGGACTGGACGGCGAGCAGTACTTC

D: TRBD1
J: TRBJ1-1
size: few
V: TRBV4-1
CDR3: CASRIQGFGTEAFF
DNA: TGCGCCAGCAGGATACAGGGGTTTGGCACTGAAGCTTTCTTT

D: TRBD2
J: TRBJ2-3
size: many
V: TRBV5-5
CDR3: CASSYLREDTQYF
DNA: TGTGCCAGCAGCTACCTGCGGGAGGATACGCAGTATTTT

D: TRBD2
J: TRBJ2-1
size: .
V: TRBV7-9
CDR3: CASSLTSGVNYNEQFF
DNA: TGTGCCAGCAGCTTGACTAGCGGAGTAAATTACAATGAGCAGTTCTTC

D: TRBD1
J: TRBJ2-2
size: .
V: TRBV7-7
CDR3: CASSLADRVGTGELFF
DNA: TGTGCCAGCAGCTTAGCGGACAGGGTTGGCACCGGGGAGCTGTTTTTT

D: TRBD2
J: TRBJ2-5
size: few
V: TRBV5-1
CDR3: CASRTSGIETQYF
DNA: TGCGCCAGCCGGACTAGCGGGATTGAGACCCAGTACTTC

D: .
J: TRBJ2-7
size: .
V: TRBV10-3
CDR3: CAITGPGDEQYF
DNA: TGTGCCATCACCGGACCCGGGGACGAGCAGTACTTC

D: .
J: TRBJ2-4
size: .
V: TRBV20-1
CDR3: CSSGRYSMLAKNIQYF
DNA: TGCAGCTCAGGCAGATACTCAATGCTAGCCAAAAACATTCAGTACTTC

D: .
J: TRBJ1-4
size: few
V: TRBV29-1
CDR3: CSVEDGEISNEKLFF
DNA: TGCAGCGTTGAAGATGGGGAGATATCTAATGAAAAACTGTTTTTT

D: TRBD1
J: TRBJ1-2
size: .
V: TRBV5-1
CDR3: CASSVTGANYGYTF
DNA: TGCGCCAGCAGCGTGACAGGGGCTAACTATGGCTACACCTTC

D: .
J: TRBJ2-7
size: few
V: TRBV9
CDR3: CASSVAGTSYEQYF
DNA: TGTGCCAGCAGCGTAGCAGGTACTAGCTACGAGCAGTACTTC

D: .
J: TRBJ2-7
size: few
V: TRBV20-1
CDR3: CSAHRSYEQYF
DNA: TGCAGTGCACATCGCTCCTACGAGCAGTACTTC

D: TRBD1
J: TRBJ2-1
size: .
V: TRBV20-1
CDR3: CSALDRVYNEQFF
DNA: TGCAGTGCTCTGGACAGGGTTTACAATGAGCAGTTCTTC

D: TRBD2
J: TRBJ2-1
size: .
V: TRBV20-1
CDR3: CSAPSAGVRYNEQFF
DNA: TGCAGTGCCCCCTCGGCGGGAGTAAGGTACAATGAGCAGTTCTTC

D: .
J: TRBJ2-5
size: .
V: TRBV7-2
CDR3: CASSLGATAQETQYF
DNA: TGTGCCAGCAGCTTAGGGGCGACGGCACAAGAGACCCAGTACTTC

D: .
J: TRBJ2-4
size: few
V: TRBV7-6
CDR3: CASSPARTPPKNIQYF
DNA: TGTGCCAGCAGCCCGGCTCGAACCCCCCCCAAAAACATTCAGTACTTC

D: TRBD2
J: TRBJ2-7
size: .
V: TRBV20-1
CDR3: CSAPPRGGYSYEQYF
DNA: TGCAGTGCTCCCCCCCGGGGGGGCTACTCCTACGAGCAGTACTTC

D: .
J: TRBJ1-1
size: .
V: TRBV20-1
CDR3: CSVSKTGNTEAFF
DNA: TGCAGTGTCTCGAAGACGGGTAACACTGAAGCTTTCTTT

D: .
J: TRBJ2-7
size: few
V: TRBV12-3/TRBV12-4
CDR3: CASSLYRLEFGPYEQYF
DNA: TGTGCCAGCAGTTTATACAGGCTAGAATTCGGGCCCTACGAGCAGTACTTC

D: TRBD2
J: TRBJ2-3
size: few
V: TRBV3-1
CDR3: CASSQDGGTTDTQYF
DNA: TGTGCCAGCAGCCAAGACGGGGGGACCACAGATACGCAGTATTTT

D: .
J: TRBJ2-5
size: .
V: TRBV21-1
CDR3: CASTCSETQYF
DNA: TGTGCCAGCACGTGCTCAGAGACCCAGTACTTC

D: .
J: TRBJ1-2
size: few
V: TRBV5-1
CDR3: CASSEHINYGYTF
DNA: TGCGCCAGCTCCGAACATATCAACTATGGCTACACCTTC

D: TRBD2
J: TRBJ2-7
size: .
V: TRBV27
CDR3: CASRIIGLAGVAYEQYF
DNA: TGTGCCAGCAGAATAATAGGACTAGCGGGAGTTGCCTACGAGCAGTACTTC

D: .
J: TRBJ2-3
size: .
V: TRBV29-1
CDR3: CSVAGNTDTQYF
DNA: TGCAGCGTAGCCGGGAACACAGATACGCAGTATTTT

D: .
J: TRBJ1-2
size: .
V: TRBV4-1
CDR3: CASSQEGAQNGYTF
DNA: TGCGCCAGCAGCCAAGAGGGGGCGCAGAATGGCTACACCTTC

D: .
J: TRBJ2-1
size: .
V: TRBV7-9
CDR3: CASSPRRDEQFF
DNA: TGTGCCAGCAGCCCGCGTCGGGATGAGCAGTTCTTC